In this sample, the clone carrying this TCR beta chain turned up many times. As yet, its antigen is unknown. The sorted Tregs were CD4+CD25+CD127-/low cells. Semi-nested PCR with Nested Universal Primer A followed constant-region reverse priming of full-length variable regions. TCRdb re-derived calls from the 5' RACE reads in MiXCR, one entry per CDR3 protein. This repertoire shows about 43,000 distinct CDR3 sequences, approximately 23% found once; its top ten account for 3.5% to 4.5%. Study findings and constraints: The larger cohort examined one V-J beta rearrangement, not whole repertoires. Greatest tumor Treg TCR overlap was with tumor naive CD4+ cells.

This TCR derives from a female donor with breast cancer. Specimen: Tregs sorted from a lymph node.

The CDR3 sequence: CASSVTGTEAFF. In DNA form, the CDR3 reads TGCGCCAGCAGCGTCACGGGGACTGAAGCTTTCTTT. This chain joins TRBV4-1 and TRBJ1-1; no clear D gene. Germline-derived CDR1 and CDR2 are MGHRA and YSYEKL. The CDR3 has 12 amino acids. V was clipped by 5 bases and J by 5 bases, with 9 bases between them.